The clone carrying this TCR beta chain was counted at least ten times. The sample belongs to a study of T cells in Graves' hyperthyroidism and ophthalmopathy. Study overall: Before treatment of any kind, peripheral blood was taken at initial diagnosis.

Researchers took RNA transcripts and amplified the TCR beta CDR3 regions from them. The HTBI primer set served for first-round RT-PCR of the TCR CDR3. One entry per CDR3 protein results from TCRdb running MiXCR on the multiplex PCR reads. The sample gives about half a million distinct CDR3 sequences, approximately 20% of which show up once; roughly 50% is in the top ten. In germline, CDR1 is SGHAT, CDR2 FQNNGV. The CDR3 runs 14 residues. J gave up 3 bases and V 5 bases, and 4 bases lay outside the gene matches. This rearrangement joins TRBV11-2 to TRBJ2-1, with TRBD1 identical over 7 bases. This TCR came from a man in his forties or fifties with Graves' ophthalmopathy. Sequencing was performed on blood. CDR3 nucleotide sequence: TGTGCCAGCAGCCCTAGGACAGGCTACAATGAGCAGTTCTTC. Translation gives CASSPRTGYNEQFF.